The 10 T cell receptor beta chains listed next were all sequenced from one sample in a study of immune evolution from preneoplasia to lung adenocarcinoma. The assay was immunoSEQ multiplex PCR, and TCRdb's table has in-frame clones only and misses some. The sample holds about 4,200 clones; 79% are singletons and the top ten take around 30%. The sequencing sample was made of FFPE invasive lung adenocarcinoma tissue. These receptors were collected from a person in their forties or fifties with lung adenocarcinoma. Some clones in this sample may be carry-over from other donors' samples.

The chain joins TRBV27 to TRBJ2-7; no clear D. The V end lost 7 bases, the J end lost 3 bases, and 7 bases lay between the germline ends. Germline values: CDR1 MNHEY, CDR2 SMNVEV (reference sequence). The CDR3 runs 11 residues. In DNA form, the CDR3 reads TGTGCCAGCACCTCTGGCTACGAGCAGTACTTC. Its protein is CASTSGYEQYF.

The chain links TRBV7-9 to TRBJ1-2; 7 bases fit TRBD1. The CDR3 is 15 residues long. Looked up from germline, CDR1 is SEHNR and CDR2 is FQNEAQ (reference sequence). The ends lost 3 bases at V and 8 bases at J; junction bases unmatched: 12. The CDR3 region is CASSFNRGGLEGYTF. The CDR3 coding sequence is TGTGCCAGCAGCTTCAACAGGGGCGGACTTGAGGGCTACACCTTC. The variable domain in full, with the rest retrieved from reference TRBV7-9 and TRBJ1-2, is DTGVSQNPRHKITKRGQNVTFRCDPISEHNRLYWYRQTLGQGPEFLTYFQNEAQLEKSRLLSDRFSAERPKGSFSTLEIQRTEQGDSAMYLCASSFNRGGLEGYTFGSGTRLTVV.

The V and J genes are TRBV2 and TRBJ2-7; 8 nucleotides agree with TRBD2. The CDR3 spans 15 residues. Germline trimming cut 3 bases from V and 3 bases from J; bases unmatched to any gene: 7. CDR1 and CDR2 from the germline V gene are SNHLY and FYNNEI. The CDR3, as DNA: TGTGCCAGCAGTGAGGGACTAGGAGGAAACTACGAGCAGTACTTC. This translates into CASSEGLGGNYEQYF.

The chain links TRBV30 to TRBJ2-7; the D is unclear. From germline, CDR1 is GTSNPN and CDR2 SVGIG (reference sequence). The CDR3 consists of 13 residues. Deletions cut 5 bases from V and 2 bases from J, with 13 bases between. This CDR3 reads CAWVSTGTYEQYF. In DNA, the CDR3 is TGTGCCTGGGTATCGACTGGGACCTACGAGCAGTACTTC.

The CDR3 sequence is CTSSQDRGSGGRPPETQYF. The CDR3 DNA sequence: TGCACCAGCAGCCAAGATCGGGGGTCAGGGGGGAGGCCTCCAGAGACCCAGTACTTC. J is TRBJ2-5 and V is TRBV1; TRBD1, the D gene given by the table, was not confirmed from the DNA. TRBV1 is classified as a pseudogene. The CDR3 has 19 residues.

About this clone: Other DNA sequences of this sample code for an identical CDR3. The chain is built from TRBV7-3 and TRBJ2-1; D is unresolved. Per the germline V gene, CDR1 is SGHTA and CDR2 is FQGTGA. The CDR3 totals 15 residues. Trimming took off 6 bases at V and 0 bases at J, with 12 bases between the two ends. The CDR3 coding sequence is TGTGCCAGCAGTCCTGCGCCGAGCTCCTACAATGAGCAGTTCTTC. Translating gives CASSPAPSSYNEQFF.

The V gene is TRBV30, the J gene TRBJ2-2; possibly TRBD2 for D (5 bases). From germline, CDR1 is GTSNPN and CDR2 SVGIG (reference sequence). Trimming shortened V by 3 bases and J by 3 bases, and 14 bases separated the two germline ends. The CDR3 is made up of 15 amino acids. The CDR3 nucleotides are TGTGCCTGGAGAGCTCCCTACGGGGACACCGGGGAGCTGTTTTTT. It encodes CAWRAPYGDTGELFF.

The rearrangement uses TRBV28 and TRBJ1-2, with 9 positions matching TRBD1. The CDR3 spans 17 residues. V was pared by 7 bases and J by 4 bases, with 16 bases of the junction left unmatched. The germline CDR1 and CDR2 sequences are MDHEN and SYDVKM. The CDR3 DNA sequence: TGTGCCAGCACCATAGGGACAGGGTTGGGGGCTCTCTATGGCTACACCTTC. This encodes CASTIGTGLGALYGYTF.

The V call is TRBV6-5, the J call TRBJ2-7; D uncertain. Germline loops: CDR1 MNHEY, CDR2 SVGAGI. The V end lost 2 bases, the J end lost 2 bases, and 13 bases lay between the germline ends. This CDR3 has 15 amino acids. The CDR3 here is CASSYGWSRAYEQYF. The DNA of the CDR3 is TGTGCCAGCAGTTACGGGTGGTCTAGGGCCTACGAGCAGTACTTC.

This clone was counted once. The V and J genes are TRBV9 and TRBJ2-4; 11 nucleotides match TRBD2. CDR3 length: 15 amino acids. The V and J ends lost 3 bases and 8 bases, in that order; junction bases with no gene match: 7. CDR1 SGDLS and CDR2 YYNGEE come from the germline V gene. This chain's CDR3 is CASSASGRRVDIQYF. The DNA for the CDR3 is TGTGCCAGCAGCGCTAGCGGGAGGAGGGTGGACATTCAGTACTTC.